This T cell receptor (beta chain) was captured by sequencing in a study of shared clonotypes between healthy human individuals. Per the study methods: ImmunoSEQ output held junction-only sequences without quality scores, so filtering differed. This table comes from immunoSEQ multiplex PCR, and its TCRdb copy is limited to in-frame clones, with some not included. From that table come the V and J calls and clone size; the DNA was used to work out D and trimming. The sample yields some 1 million clones, around 76% seen once. Study conclusions and caveats: A small donor pool kept down the genetic and exposure-history diversity that was represented.

The CDR3 covers 18 residues. Germline CDR1 and CDR2: SEHNR and FQNEAQ (reference sequence). V was pared by 0 bases and J by 4 bases, with 12 bases of the junction left unmatched. The investigators split CD4+ cells into a CD45RA+ naive subset and a CD45RA-negative memory subset. In regard to this clone: Its target is unknown.

This sequence was found in a man aged 18 to 29 in good health. This chain connects TRBV7-9 to TRBJ2-5, with 9 bases matching TRBD2. Sequenced sample: memory CD4+ T cells sorted from blood. Subset meaning: CD45RA-negative fraction. This CDR3 is CASSLAGTLRGGRETQYF. In DNA form, the CDR3 reads TGTGCCAGCAGCTTAGCGGGAACCTTGCGGGGGGGGAGAGAGACCCAGTACTTC.